These 14 T cell receptor beta chains were all obtained from the same sample, sequenced in a study of blood T cell repertoires in COVID-19. Here immunoSEQ multiplex PCR was the method, and the copy in TCRdb shows in-frame clones only, minus some. This table holds about 140,000 clones, approximately 88% found once. Sequenced input: peripheral blood. These receptors were collected from a human donor in a cohort sampled during active COVID-19.

The DNA for the CDR3 is TGTGCCAGCAGTTACCCGGGGGGCTATGGCTACACCTTC. It yields the protein CASSYPGGYGYTF. The genes are TRBV6-2 or TRBV6-3 and TRBJ1-2, with D possibly matching TRBD1 (5 bases). The length of the CDR3 is 13 residues. V lost 2 bases to trimming and J lost 4 bases, with 8 bases between them. CDR1 and CDR2 (germline): MNHEY, SVGEGT.

The chain is built from TRBV7-2 and TRBJ2-1; D might be TRBD1 (6 bases). Trimming removed 3 bases from V and 4 bases from J, with 10 bases in between. The CDR3 has 14 amino acids. CDR1 SGHTA and CDR2 FQGNSA come from the germline V gene. The CDR3 loop is CASSLKTGYNEQFF. DNA for the CDR3: TGTGCCAGCAGCTTGAAGACAGGTTACAATGAGCAGTTCTTC.

The J gene is TRBJ2-5, the V gene TRBV9, with D possibly matching TRBD2 (6 bases). Germline V lookup: CDR1 SGDLS, CDR2 YYNGEE. The CDR3 runs to 14 residues. The V end was cut by 4 bases, the J end by 4 bases, with 14 bases between. The CDR3 spells CASSPSPAGETQYF. CDR3 sequence (DNA): TGTGCCAGCAGCCCCTCTCCAGCGGGAGAGACCCAGTACTTC.

This rearrangement joins TRBV2 to TRBJ2-7, with D possibly being TRBD1 (5 bases). This CDR3 spans 14 amino acids. V shed 6 bases and J shed 3 bases, with 15 bases lying between them. In germline, CDR1 is SNHLY, CDR2 FYNNEI. In nucleotides, the CDR3 is TGTGCCAGCAGCATGGGGCCCCTGATCTACGAGCAGTACTTC. Its translation: CASSMGPLIYEQYF.

This clone is a singleton in its sample. The V and J genes are TRBV19 and TRBJ1-1; 9 bases match TRBD1. Looked up from germline, CDR1 is LNHDA and CDR2 is SQIVND (reference sequence). The trim removed 4 bases at V and 5 bases at J, leaving 5 bases unmatched. The CDR3 is 14 residues long. CDR3 in amino acids: CASSKDRGATEAFF. Here the CDR3 DNA reads TGTGCCAGTAGTAAGGACAGGGGAGCGACTGAAGCTTTCTTT. The complete variable domain, with remaining parts taken from reference TRBV19 and TRBJ1-1, reads DGGITQSPKYLFRKEGQNVTLSCEQNLNHDAMYWYRQDPGQGLRLIYYSQIVNDFQKGDIAEGYSVSREKKESFPLTVTSAQKNPTAFYLCASSKDRGATEAFFGQGTRLTVV.

The J gene is TRBJ2-5, the V gene TRBV5-1; 7 bases are shared with TRBD1. Germline CDR1 reads SGHRS; CDR2 reads YFSETQ. V trimming: 5 bases; J trimming: 1 base; junction bases outside the gene matches: 5. The CDR3 is made up of 14 amino acids. This CDR3 is CASSLDRAQETQYF. CDR3 nucleotide sequence: TGCGCCAGCAGTCTCGACAGGGCCCAAGAGACCCAGTACTTC.

J is TRBJ2-2 and V is TRBV7-3; TRBD2 is a possible D gene (5 bases). Germline CDR1 is SGHTA and CDR2 is FQGTGA. The CDR3 has 15 residues. The ends were cut back, 1 base at V and 6 bases at J, with 12 bases in the middle. CDR3 nucleotides: TGTGCCAGCAGCTTAAATGTTCTGGAGGCCGGGGAGCTGTTTTTT. This sequence encodes CASSLNVLEAGELFF.

The chain is built from TRBV5-1 and TRBJ1-4; D possibly corresponds to TRBD1 (6 bases). The V gene's germline CDR1 is SGHRS and CDR2 YFSETQ. The CDR3 spans 16 residues. Trimming took off 4 bases at V and 2 bases at J, with 15 bases between the two ends. Written as DNA, the CDR3 is TGCGCCAGCAGCCTCACAGGGTTGACGACTAATGAAAAACTGTTTTTT. Its translation: CASSLTGLTTNEKLFF.

J is TRBJ1-5 and V is TRBV28; TRBD1 matches at 8 bases. V dropped 5 bases and J dropped 5; count of bases not matched to a gene: 2. Germline CDR1 reads MDHEN; CDR2 reads SYDVKM. The CDR3 covers 13 residues. CDR3 in DNA: TGTGCCAGCAGTGACAGGGGCTATCAGCCCCAGCATTTT. It translates to CASSDRGYQPQHF.

V and J are TRBV24-1 and TRBJ1-1; TRBD1 matches at 9 bases. Trimming removed 12 bases from V and 2 bases from J; junction bases left unmatched: 9. This CDR3 spans 14 amino acids. From germline, CDR1 is KGHDR and CDR2 SFDVKD. In DNA, the CDR3 is TGTGCCTCGCAACCGGGACAGGGAAACACTGAAGCTTTCTTT. Protein product: CASQPGQGNTEAFF.

The chain links TRBV5-5 to TRBJ2-7; TRBD1 might be the D (5 bases). V was shortened by 1 base and J by 5 bases, with 10 bases between the two germline ends. Per germline, CDR1 SGHKS and CDR2 YYEKEE (reference sequence). CDR3 length: 13 amino acids. The CDR3 protein is CASSLITGNEQYF. The CDR3 DNA is TGTGCCAGCAGCTTGATTACAGGAAACGAGCAGTACTTC.

The chain employs TRBV24-1 and TRBJ2-5; 9 bases are a match to TRBD2. V lost 2 bases, J lost 5 bases, and 5 bases stayed unmatched. Germline V gene lookup returns CDR1 KGHDR and CDR2 SFDVKD. The CDR3 spans 15 residues. The CDR3 DNA sequence: TGTGCCACCAGTGATTCGGGACTAGCCATGGAGACCCAGTACTTC. The encoded protein is CATSDSGLAMETQYF.

The chain uses TRBV18 and TRBJ1-4; D perhaps matches TRBD1 (6 bases). V was shortened by 3 bases and J by 2 bases, with 16 bases between the two germline ends. The CDR3 spans 17 residues. Germline V CDR1 and CDR2: KGHSH, LQKENI. CDR3 amino acids: CASSPGWFGQTNEKLFF. The CDR3 nucleotides are TGTGCCAGCTCACCCGGGTGGTTTGGACAGACTAATGAAAAACTGTTTTTT.

The V and J genes are TRBV6-1 and TRBJ2-6, with D possibly being TRBD1 (6 bases). CDR3 length: 18 amino acids. Trimming removed 4 bases from V and 0 bases from J, with 16 bases in between. CDR1 and CDR2 from the germline V gene are MNHNS and SASEGT. Here the CDR3 DNA reads TGTGCCAGCAGTGCCCGTGGGGACACTAGCTCTGGGGCCAACGTCCTGACTTTC. Amino acid sequence: CASSARGDTSSGANVLTF.